This T cell receptor (beta chain) was obtained from a study of T cells in Graves' hyperthyroidism and ophthalmopathy. At the level of the study: Any treatment followed the collection of peripheral blood at initial diagnosis.

The CDR3 sequence is 14 residues long. The V gene lost 3 bases and the J gene lost 0 bases, with 6 bases spanning the gap. CDR1 is KGHSH, CDR2 LQKENI, per germline. This clonotype was counted many times. Using RNA transcripts as the source, TCR beta CDR3 regions were amplified. First-round RT-PCR targeting the TCR CDR3 was performed with the HTBI primer set. TCRdb passed the multiplex PCR reads through MiXCR, listing each CDR3 protein once. Altogether about 110,000 distinct CDR3 sequences are present, about 17% being singletons, with the ten largest covering 42%. Material: blood. This clonotype was obtained from a woman in her fifties or sixties with Graves' hyperthyroidism. This chain uses TRBV18 with TRBJ2-1; D unresolved. Here the CDR3 DNA reads TGTGCCAGCTCACCGGAACGCTCCTACAATGAGCAGTTCTTC. Its protein is CASSPERSYNEQFF.